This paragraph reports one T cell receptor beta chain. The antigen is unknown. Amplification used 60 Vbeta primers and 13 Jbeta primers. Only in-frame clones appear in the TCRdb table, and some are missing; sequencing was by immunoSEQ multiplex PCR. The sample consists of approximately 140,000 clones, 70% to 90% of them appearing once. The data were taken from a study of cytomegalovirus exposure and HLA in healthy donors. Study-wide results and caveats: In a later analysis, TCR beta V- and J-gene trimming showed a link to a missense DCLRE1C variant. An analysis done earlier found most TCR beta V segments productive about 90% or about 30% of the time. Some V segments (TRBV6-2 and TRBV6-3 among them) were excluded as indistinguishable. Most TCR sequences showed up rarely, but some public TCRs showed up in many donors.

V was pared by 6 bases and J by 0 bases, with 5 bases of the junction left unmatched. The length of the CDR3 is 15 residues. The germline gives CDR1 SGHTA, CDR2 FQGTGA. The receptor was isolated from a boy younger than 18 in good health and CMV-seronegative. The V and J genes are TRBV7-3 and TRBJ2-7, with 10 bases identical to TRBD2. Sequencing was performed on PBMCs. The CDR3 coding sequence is TGTGCCAGCAGTTTTAGCGGGGGGTCCTCCTACGAGCAGTACTTC. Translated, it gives CASSFSGGSSYEQYF.